This T cell receptor beta chain originates from a study of identical twins. MiXCR, run by TCRdb on the 5' RACE reads, gives a single entry per CDR3 protein. The sample lists hundreds of thousands of distinct CDR3 sequences, around 7.6% occurring once. Germline CDR1 SGHVS, CDR2 FNYEAQ. There are 14 residues in the CDR3. V was trimmed by 5 bases and J by 4 bases, leaving 13 bases between them. These data also featured in a second study, about yellow fever vaccine responses in identical twins.

The source of this sequence is a woman aged 18-29 years in good health. The specimen was CD8+ T cells sorted from blood. The rearrangement links TRBV7-6 to TRBJ2-3, with a weak D call TRBD2 (5 bases). CDR3 in amino acids: CASSPRGYPDTQYF. The DNA for the CDR3 is TGTGCCAGCAGCCCCAGAGGGTACCCAGATACGCAGTATTTT. Full variable domain (outside the CDR3, taken from reference TRBV7-6 and TRBJ2-3): GAGVSQSPRYKVTKRGQDVALRCDPISGHVSLYWYRQALGQGPEFLTYFNYEAQQDKSGLPNDRFSAERPEGSISTLTIQRTEQRDSAMYRCASSPRGYPDTQYFGPGTRLTVL.